This note documents a single T cell receptor beta chain sequence. This sample was taken from a study of technical replicates of blood from several donors. The method was immunoSEQ multiplex PCR; TCRdb's version includes in-frame clones alone and lacks a portion of them. Of 85,000 to 100,000 clones listed, approximately 95% were seen once; the top ten hold under 0.3%. Per the germline V gene, CDR1 is MGHRA and CDR2 is YSYEKL. V lost 3 bases, J lost 0 bases, and 12 bases lay in between. This CDR3 has 16 residues. Material for sequencing was T cells isolated from PBMCs. This chain uses TRBV4-1 with TRBJ1-5, with no clear D. The TCR comes from a human donor in good health. CDR3 loop: CASSQVRGDSNQPQHF. The CDR3 nucleotides read TGCGCCAGCAGCCAGGTGCGAGGTGATAGCAATCAGCCCCAGCATTTT.